This T cell receptor (beta chain) was profiled in a study of shared clonotypes between healthy human individuals. Study results and limitations: Sequencing depth was predicted to influence how clonotypes are shared among donors.

About this clone itself: Its target is unknown.

The study enrolled healthy HIV-negative adults without recent acute infections or vaccinations as donors. Both subsets, CD45RA+ naive and CD45RA-negative memory, were split from the CD4+ cells. Some clones are missing from TCRdb's copy, which holds only in-frame ones; the method was immunoSEQ multiplex PCR. The table includes 1 million to 1.3 million clones, more than 75% detected once. The CDR3 is made up of 14 amino acids. V trimming: 5 bases; J trimming: 8 bases; junction bases outside the gene matches: 10. Looked up from germline, CDR1 is SGHRS and CDR2 is YFSETQ. V and J are TRBV5-1 and TRBJ1-2; 9 nucleotides agree with TRBD1. Material: memory CD4+ T cells from PBMCs. Subset denoted: CD45RA-negative fraction. This receptor was identified in a man younger than 30 in good health. Some clones in this sample may be carry-over from other donors' samples. The CDR3 sequence: CASSSTGGAWGYTF. The CDR3 DNA reads as TGCGCCAGCAGTTCTACAGGGGGCGCGTGGGGCTACACCTTC.